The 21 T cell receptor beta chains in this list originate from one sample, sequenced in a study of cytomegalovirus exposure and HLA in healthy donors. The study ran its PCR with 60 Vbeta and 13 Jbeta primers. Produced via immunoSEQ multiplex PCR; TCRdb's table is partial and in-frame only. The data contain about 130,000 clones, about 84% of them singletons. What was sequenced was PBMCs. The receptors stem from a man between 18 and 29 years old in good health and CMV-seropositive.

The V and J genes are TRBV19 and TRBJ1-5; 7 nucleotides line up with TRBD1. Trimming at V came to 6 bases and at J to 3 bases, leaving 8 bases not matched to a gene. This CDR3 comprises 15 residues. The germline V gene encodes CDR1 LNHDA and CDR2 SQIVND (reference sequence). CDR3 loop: CASRGTGDTNQPQHF. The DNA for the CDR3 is TGTGCCAGTAGAGGCACAGGGGACACCAATCAGCCCCAGCATTTT.

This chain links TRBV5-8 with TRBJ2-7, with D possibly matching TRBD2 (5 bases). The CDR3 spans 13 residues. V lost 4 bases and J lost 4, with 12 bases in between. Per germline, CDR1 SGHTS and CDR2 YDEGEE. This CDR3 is CASSRLTGYEQYF. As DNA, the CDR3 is TGTGCCAGCAGCCGCTTAACGGGGTACGAGCAGTACTTC.

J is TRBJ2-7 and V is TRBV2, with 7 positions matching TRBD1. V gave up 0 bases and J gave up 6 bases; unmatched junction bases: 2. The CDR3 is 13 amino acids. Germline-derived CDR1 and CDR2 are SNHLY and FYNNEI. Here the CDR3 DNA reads TGTGCCAGCAGTGAAGCTAGGGGGCGCGAGCAGTACTTC. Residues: CASSEARGREQYF. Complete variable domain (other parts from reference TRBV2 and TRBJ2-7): EPEVTQTPSHQVTQMGQEVILRCVPISNHLYFYWYRQILGQKVEFLVSFYNNEISEKSEIFDDQFSVERPDGSNFTLKIRSTKLEDSAMYFCASSEARGREQYFGPGTRLTVT.

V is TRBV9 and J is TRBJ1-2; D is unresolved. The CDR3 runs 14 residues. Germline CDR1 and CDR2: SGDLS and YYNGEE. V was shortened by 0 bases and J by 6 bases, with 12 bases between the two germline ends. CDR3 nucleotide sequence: TGTGCCAGCAGCGTAGGTGGAGACCACAATGGCTACACCTTC. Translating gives CASSVGGDHNGYTF.

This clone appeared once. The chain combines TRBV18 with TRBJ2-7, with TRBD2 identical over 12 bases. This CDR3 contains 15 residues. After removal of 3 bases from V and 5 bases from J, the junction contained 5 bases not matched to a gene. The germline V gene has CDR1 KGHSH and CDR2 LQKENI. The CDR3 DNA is TGTGCCAGCTCACCGATGGGACTAGCGGGCCACGAGCAGTACTTC. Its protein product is CASSPMGLAGHEQYF.

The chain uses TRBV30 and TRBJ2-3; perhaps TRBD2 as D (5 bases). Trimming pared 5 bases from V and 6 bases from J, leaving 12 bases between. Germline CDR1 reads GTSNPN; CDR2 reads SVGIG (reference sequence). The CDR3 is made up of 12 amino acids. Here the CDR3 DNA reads TGTGCCTGGGAAAGGGAGATTGATACGCAGTATTTT. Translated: CAWEREIDTQYF. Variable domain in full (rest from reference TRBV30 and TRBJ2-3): SQTIHQWPATLVQPVGSPLSLECTVEGTSNPNLYWYRQAAGRGLQLLFYSVGIGQISSEVPQNLSASRPQDRQFILSSKKLLLSDSGFYLCAWEREIDTQYFGPGTRLTVL.

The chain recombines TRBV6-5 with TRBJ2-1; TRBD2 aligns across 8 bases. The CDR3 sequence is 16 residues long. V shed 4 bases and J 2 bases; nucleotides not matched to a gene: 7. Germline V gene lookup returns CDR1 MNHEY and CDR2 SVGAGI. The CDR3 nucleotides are TGTGCCAGCAGTTCAGGACTAGCTGTAACCTACAATGAGCAGTTCTTC. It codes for CASSSGLAVTYNEQFF.

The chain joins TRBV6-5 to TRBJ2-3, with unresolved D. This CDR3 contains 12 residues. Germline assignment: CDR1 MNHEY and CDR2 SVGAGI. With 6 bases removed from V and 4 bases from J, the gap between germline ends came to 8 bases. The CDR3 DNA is TGTGCCAGCAGCTCTAGTTCAGATACGCAGTATTTT. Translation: CASSSSSDTQYF.

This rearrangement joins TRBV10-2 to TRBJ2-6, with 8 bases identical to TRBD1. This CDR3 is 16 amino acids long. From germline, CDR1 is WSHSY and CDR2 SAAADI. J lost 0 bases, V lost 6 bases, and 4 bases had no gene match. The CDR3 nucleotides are TGCGCCAGCAGCGGGACAGGTTACTCTGGGGCCAACGTCCTGACTTTC. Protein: CASSGTGYSGANVLTF.

The CDR3 nucleotides are TGTGCCAGCAGTCTTAACTGGCGGTCACCCCTCCACTTT. This codes for CASSLNWRSPLHF. The rearrangement uses TRBV6-5 and TRBJ1-6; D ambiguous. Per the germline V gene, CDR1 is MNHEY and CDR2 is SVGAGI. This CDR3 contains 13 residues. V lost 5 bases and J 10 bases, leaving 12 bases between the germline ends.

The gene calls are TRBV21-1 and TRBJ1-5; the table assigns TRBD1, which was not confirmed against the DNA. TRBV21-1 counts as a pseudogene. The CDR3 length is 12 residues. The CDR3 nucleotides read TGTGCCAGCCCCGACAGGAATCAGCCCCAGCATTTT. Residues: CASPDRNQPQHF.

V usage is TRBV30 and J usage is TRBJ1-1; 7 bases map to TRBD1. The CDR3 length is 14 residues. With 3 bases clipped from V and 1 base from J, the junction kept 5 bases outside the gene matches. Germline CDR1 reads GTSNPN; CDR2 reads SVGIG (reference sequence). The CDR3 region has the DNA TGTGCCTGGAGCAAGGGACAGCCGAACACTGAAGCTTTCTTT. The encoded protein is CAWSKGQPNTEAFF.

The CDR3 DNA sequence: TGTGCCAGTAGTATCCGGGGGACTGGAAACACCATATATTTT. The encoded protein is CASSIRGTGNTIYF. The chain is built from TRBV19 and TRBJ1-3; D might be TRBD1 (5 bases). V lost 3 bases and J 2 bases, leaving 8 bases between the germline ends. CDR3 length equals 14 residues. Germline CDR1 reads LNHDA; CDR2 reads SQIVND (reference sequence). The full variable domain, its missing parts supplied by reference TRBV19 and TRBJ1-3, is DGGITQSPKYLFRKEGQNVTLSCEQNLNHDAMYWYRQDPGQGLRLIYYSQIVNDFQKGDIAEGYSVSREKKESFPLTVTSAQKNPTAFYLCASSIRGTGNTIYFGEGSWLTVV.

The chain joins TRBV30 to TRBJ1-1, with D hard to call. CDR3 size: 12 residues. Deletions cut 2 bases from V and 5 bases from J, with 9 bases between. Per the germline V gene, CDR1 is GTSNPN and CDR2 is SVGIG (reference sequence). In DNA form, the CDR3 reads TGTGCCTGGAGTCCTGGGCCGACTGAAGCTTTCTTT. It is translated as CAWSPGPTEAFF.

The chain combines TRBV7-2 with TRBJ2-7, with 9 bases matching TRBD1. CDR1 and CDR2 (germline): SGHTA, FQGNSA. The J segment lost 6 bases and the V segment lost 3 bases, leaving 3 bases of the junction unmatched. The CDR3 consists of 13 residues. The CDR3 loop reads CASSLGTGTEQYF. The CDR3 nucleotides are TGTGCCAGCAGCTTGGGGACAGGGACCGAGCAGTACTTC.

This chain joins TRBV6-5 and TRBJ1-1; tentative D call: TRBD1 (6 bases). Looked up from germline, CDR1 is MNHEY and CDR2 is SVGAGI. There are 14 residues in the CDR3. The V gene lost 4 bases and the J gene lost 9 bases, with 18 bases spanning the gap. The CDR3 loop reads CASSFSPRGPQAFF. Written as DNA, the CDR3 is TGTGCCAGCAGTTTCTCTCCCAGGGGTCCTCAAGCTTTCTTT.

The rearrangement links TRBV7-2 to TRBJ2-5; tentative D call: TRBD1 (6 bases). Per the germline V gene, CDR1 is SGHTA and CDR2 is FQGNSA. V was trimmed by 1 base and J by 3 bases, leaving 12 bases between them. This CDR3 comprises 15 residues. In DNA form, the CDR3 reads TGTGCCAGCAGCTTAGGGCGGAACAGGGAAGAGACCCAGTACTTC. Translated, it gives CASSLGRNREETQYF.

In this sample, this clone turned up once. Written as DNA, the CDR3 is TGCGCCAGCAGCTTGGCGGACAGGACCGAGACCCAGTACTTC. It yields the protein CASSLADRTETQYF. The rearrangement joins TRBV5-1 to TRBJ2-5, with TRBD1 matching 7 bases. After removal of 0 bases from V and 5 bases from J, the junction contained 4 bases not matched to a gene. The CDR3 runs to 14 residues. Per germline, CDR1 SGHRS and CDR2 YFSETQ.

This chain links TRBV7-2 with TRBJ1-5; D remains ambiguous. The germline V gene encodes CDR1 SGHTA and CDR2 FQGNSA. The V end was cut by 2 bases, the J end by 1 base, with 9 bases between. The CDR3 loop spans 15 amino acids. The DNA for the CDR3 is TGTGCCAGCAGCTTATACGGGTTGAGCAATCAGCCCCAGCATTTT. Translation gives CASSLYGLSNQPQHF.

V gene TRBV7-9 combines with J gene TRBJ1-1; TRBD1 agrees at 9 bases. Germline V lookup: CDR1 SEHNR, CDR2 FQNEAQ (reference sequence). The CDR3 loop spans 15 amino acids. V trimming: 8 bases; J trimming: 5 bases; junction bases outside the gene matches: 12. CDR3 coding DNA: TGTGCCAGCCAAATGCCGGGACAGGGCCAAACTGAAGCTTTCTTT. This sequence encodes CASQMPGQGQTEAFF.

The CDR3 spells CASSQDLLAGDVYNEQFF. The DNA of the CDR3 is TGCGCCAGCAGCCAAGATTTATTAGCGGGCGACGTATACAATGAGCAGTTCTTC. The chain employs TRBV4-3 and TRBJ2-1; 7 nucleotides align to TRBD2. The CDR3 spans 18 residues. CDR1 is LGHNA, CDR2 YSLEER, per germline. Trimming at V came to 0 bases and at J to 4 bases, leaving 12 bases not matched to a gene.